This T cell receptor (beta chain) was recorded in a study of early T cells in non-severe SARS-CoV-2 infection. Across the study: Bulk RNA isolated from unsorted whole blood underwent sequencing; chains were not paired.

V was clipped by 6 bases and J by 2 bases, with 11 bases between them. Per germline, CDR1 MNHNY and CDR2 SVGAGI (reference sequence). The CDR3 extends over 13 amino acids. General study results and limits: The matching step, a VDJdb search, favored anti-spike CD8 responses and missed private and CD4 specificities.

Individual cDNA molecules received unique molecular identifiers during library preparation. TCRdb reanalysed the 5' RACE reads using MiXCR and keeps one entry per CDR3 protein. The repertoire consists of 50,000 to 60,000 distinct CDR3 sequences, with around 6.6% occurring once and the leading ten covering 4.5% to 6%. As concerns this clonotype: Its antigen is not known.

The sequence was obtained from an adult who was a healthcare worker with PCR-confirmed SARS-CoV-2 infection or an uninfected control (not recorded which). The chain links TRBV6-6 to TRBJ2-7; weak D call: TRBD1 (5 bases). The source material was whole blood, sampled at baseline. The CDR3, as DNA: TGTGCCAGCAGGTCCCAGGGCGCCTACGAGCAGTACTTC. Its translation is CASRSQGAYEQYF.